This T cell receptor beta chain was sequenced in a study of T cells expressing NK-cell markers. CDR1 and CDR2 (germline): SGHNT, YYREEE (reference sequence). The CDR3 is 15 amino acids. From the 5' RACE reads, TCRdb lists one entry per CDR3 protein and no DNA. This table lists about 170,000 distinct CDR3 sequences. The source material was blood T cells: a sorted CD56 or NKG2C T cell subset, CD4+ or CD8+ T cells, or bulk PBMC T cells (not recorded which). The chain recombines TRBV5-4 with TRBJ1-1; no DNA is available, so the TRBD1 call from TCRdb remains unchecked. This TCR derives from a man aged 18-70 years in good health. The CDR3 sequence: CASSTIGDRVAEAFF.